This T cell receptor beta chain was documented in a study of blood T cell repertoires in COVID-19. Study context: From T cells, B-cell-depleted T cells, or PBMCs came the material, which was cDNA or gDNA.

In the source study's methods: From reference gene primer amplification, estimates of nucleated cell counts were derived. Data came from immunoSEQ multiplex PCR; TCRdb stores just in-frame clones and leaves some out. V and J calls and clone size are copied from that table; D and trimming were computed from the DNA. The sample includes fewer than 300,000 clones, roughly 90% of them seen just once. V lost 0 bases and J lost 4, with 7 bases in between. Germline loops: CDR1 SGHRS, CDR2 YFSETQ. The CDR3 spans 13 residues. The chain joins TRBV5-1 to TRBJ1-2; no clear D gene. This TCR was recovered from a man in his thirties or forties with acute or convalescent COVID-19. Sample: peripheral blood. The CDR3 spells CASSLETFYGYTF. In DNA form, the CDR3 reads TGCGCCAGCAGCTTGGAGACATTCTATGGCTACACCTTC.